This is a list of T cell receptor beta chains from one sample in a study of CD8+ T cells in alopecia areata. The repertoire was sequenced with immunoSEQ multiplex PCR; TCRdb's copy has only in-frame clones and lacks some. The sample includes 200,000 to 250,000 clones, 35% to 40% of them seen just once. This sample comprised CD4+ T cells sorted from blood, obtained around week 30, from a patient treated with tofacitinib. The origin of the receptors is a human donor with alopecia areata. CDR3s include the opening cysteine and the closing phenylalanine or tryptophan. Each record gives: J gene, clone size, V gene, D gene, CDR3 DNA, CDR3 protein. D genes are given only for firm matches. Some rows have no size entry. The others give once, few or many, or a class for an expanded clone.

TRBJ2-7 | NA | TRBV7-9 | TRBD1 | TGTGCCAGCAGCCAACCGGGACAGGGCTACGAGCAGTACTTC | CASSQPGQGYEQYF
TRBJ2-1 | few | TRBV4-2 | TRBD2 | TGTGCCAGCAGCCAAGGGGTAGCGGGAAGGGGTGAGCAGTTCTTC | CASSQGVAGRGEQFF
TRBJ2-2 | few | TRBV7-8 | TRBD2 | TGTGCCAGCAGCCTCCTTGCTAGCGGGAGAACCGGGGAGCTGTTTTTT | CASSLLASGRTGELFF
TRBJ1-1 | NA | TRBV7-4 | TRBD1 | TGTGCCAGCAGCCTAAAGGACAGGGCGAACACTGAAGCTTTCTTT | CASSLKDRANTEAFF
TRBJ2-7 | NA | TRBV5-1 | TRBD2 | TGCGCCAGCAGCCCGCGGGCTAGCGGAACCTCCTACGAGCAGTACTTC | CASSPRASGTSYEQYF
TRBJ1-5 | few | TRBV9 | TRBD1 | TGTGCCAGCAGCGTAAGGAGGAGGGGGCAAGGCAATCAGCCCCAGCATTTT | CASSVRRRGQGNQPQHF
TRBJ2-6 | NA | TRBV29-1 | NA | TGCAGCGTTGAACTGGCGACTGGGGCCAACGTCCTGACTTTC | CSVELATGANVLTF
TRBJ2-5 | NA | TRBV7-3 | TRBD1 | TGTGCCAGCAGCTTCGACAGGGGGCTTGAGACCCAGTACTTC | CASSFDRGLETQYF
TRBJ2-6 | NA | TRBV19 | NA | TGTGCCAGTAGTTCGAGAGGGGGCTCTGGGGCCAACGTCCTGACTTTC | CASSSRGGSGANVLTF
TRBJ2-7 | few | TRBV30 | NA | TGTGCCTGGCAGACTCAGTGGAGCTCCTACGAGCAGTACTTC | CAWQTQWSSYEQYF
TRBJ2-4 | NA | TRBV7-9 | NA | TGTGCCAGCAGCCCTTACGAGGCAGCCAAAAACATTCAGTACTTC | CASSPYEAAKNIQYF
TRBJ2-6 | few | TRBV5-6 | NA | TGTGCCAGCAGCAATATGGTGGCTGGGGCCAACGTCCTGACTTTC | CASSNMVAGANVLTF
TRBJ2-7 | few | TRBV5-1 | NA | TGCGCCAGCACCCTCTCGGGCGGCCCTTCCTACGAGCAGTACTTC | CASTLSGGPSYEQYF
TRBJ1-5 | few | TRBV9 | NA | TGTGCCAGCAGCCTCAGGGGCTGGGGCAGTTATAGCAATCAGCCCCAGCATTTT | CASSLRGWGSYSNQPQHF
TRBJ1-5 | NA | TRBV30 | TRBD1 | TGTGCCTGTAGGACAGGGAATCAGCCCCAGCATTTT | CACRTGNQPQHF
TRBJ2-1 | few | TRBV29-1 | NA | TGCAGCGGCGACAGGAACAATGAGCAGTTCTTC | CSGDRNNEQFF
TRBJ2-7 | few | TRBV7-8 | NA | TGTGCCAGCAGCTTAGAGGGCTTCCAGGAGCAGTACTTC | CASSLEGFQEQYF
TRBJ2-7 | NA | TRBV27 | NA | TGTGCCAGCAGTCAGATCCTAAGCCCCCTCTCCTCCTACGAGCAGTACTTC | CASSQILSPLSSYEQYF
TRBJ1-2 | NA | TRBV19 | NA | TGTGCCAGTAGGACGACAGTCGGGGGCCTGAACAACTATGGCTACACCTTC | CASRTTVGGLNNYGYTF
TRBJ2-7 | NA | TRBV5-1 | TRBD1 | TGCGCCAGCGCCCCCGGGACAGGGGCCACCTACGAGCAGTACTTC | CASAPGTGATYEQYF
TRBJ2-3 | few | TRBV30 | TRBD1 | TGTGCCTGGACCCTACGACAGGGGGATCGGACAGATACGCAGTATTTT | CAWTLRQGDRTDTQYF
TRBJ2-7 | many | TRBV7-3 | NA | TGTGCCAGCAGCTCGTTCCTAGAAAGCTCCTACGAGCAGTACTTC | CASSSFLESSYEQYF
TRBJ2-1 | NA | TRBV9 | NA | TGTGCCAGCAGCGTAGGTCCCGGAGAGACCAGGAATGAGCAGTTCTTC | CASSVGPGETRNEQFF
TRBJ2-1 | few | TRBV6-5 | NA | TGTGCCAGCAGGTCGGGGGACAATGAGCAGTTCTTC | CASRSGDNEQFF
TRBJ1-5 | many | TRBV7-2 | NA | TGTGCCAGCAGCCTGAGTCGGGGGGCGGGTCAGCCCCAGCATTTT | CASSLSRGAGQPQHF
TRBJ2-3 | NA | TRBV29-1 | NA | TGCAGCGTCGACGAGGGTACGCAGTATTTT | CSVDEGTQYF
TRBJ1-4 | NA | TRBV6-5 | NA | TGTGCCAGCAGGCGCTGGGAGGGGACGGATGAAAAACTGTTTTTT | CASRRWEGTDEKLFF
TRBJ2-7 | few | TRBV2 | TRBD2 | TGTGCCAGCAGACTAGCGGGGGGCAGCTCCTACGAGCAGTACTTC | CASRLAGGSSYEQYF
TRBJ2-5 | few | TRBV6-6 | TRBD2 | TGTGCCAGCAGAGCGACGACTAGCGGGCCCTCCAAGACCCAGTACTTC | CASRATTSGPSKTQYF
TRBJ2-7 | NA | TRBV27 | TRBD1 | TGTGCCTCAAAAGGACAGGAAAACTACGAGCAGTACTTC | CASKGQENYEQYF
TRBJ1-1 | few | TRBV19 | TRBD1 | TGTGCCAGCAGGGCAGGGGGCGTAAACACTGAAGCTTTCTTT | CASRAGGVNTEAFF
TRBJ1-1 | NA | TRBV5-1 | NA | TGCGCCAGCAGCTGGTCCCCTGGAGACACTGAAGCTTTCTTT | CASSWSPGDTEAFF
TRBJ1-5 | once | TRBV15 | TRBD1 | TGTGCCACCAGCAAGACAGGGGGCCGTCAGCCCCAGCATTTT | CATSKTGGRQPQHF
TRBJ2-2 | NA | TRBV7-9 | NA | TGTGCCAGCAAGTCACGGCAGGGGAACACCGGGGAGCTGTTTTTT | CASKSRQGNTGELFF
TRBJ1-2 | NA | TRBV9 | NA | TGTGCCAGCGGGGGTAACTATGGCTACACCTTC | CASGGNYGYTF
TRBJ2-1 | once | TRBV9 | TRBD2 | TGTGCCAGCAGCGTAGGGTCAGGGGGACTAGCGGGGCAGTTCTTC | CASSVGSGGLAGQFF
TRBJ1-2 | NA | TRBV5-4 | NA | TGTGCCAGCAGCTTGAAATCATCAGGGAACTATGGCTACACCTTC | CASSLKSSGNYGYTF